The rows below give T cell receptor beta chains drawn from one sample of a study of T-cell memory formation after mild COVID-19. Each CDR3 protein gets one entry after TCRdb re-called the 5' RACE reads with MiXCR. This sample has 40,000 to 60,000 distinct CDR3 sequences, with 25% to 35% found just once. Material: PBMCs or a T cell subset sorted from them (not recorded which). The receptors were gathered from a man between 18 and 29 years old who had mild COVID-19 (a few samples of this study predate the infection). Cell type and time point are not known. Each CDR3 is given with its conserved first and last residue. The order of the fields is V gene, clone size, J gene, D gene, CDR3 DNA, CDR3 protein. A D gene is named only where the DNA matches it firmly. The size of a clone is reported for some rows only, either as once, few or many, or as a class for expanded clones.

V: TRBV25-1; size: few; J: TRBJ2-5; D: TRBD1; DNA: TGTGCCAGTAGGACAGGGATGGAGACCCAGTACTTC; CDR3: CASRTGMETQYF
V: TRBV9; size: few; J: TRBJ2-5; D: TRBD1; DNA: TGTGCCAGCAGCGTAGACCCCAGGGGGCTGGAGACCCAGTACTTC; CDR3: CASSVDPRGLETQYF
V: TRBV5-5; size: .; J: TRBJ2-7; D: .; DNA: TGTGCCAGCAGCTCTTACGGGGTTGGCGAGCAGTACTTC; CDR3: CASSSYGVGEQYF
V: TRBV11-2; size: .; J: TRBJ2-2; D: .; DNA: TGTGCCAGCAGCCGGGCGAACACCGGGGAGCTGTTTTTT; CDR3: CASSRANTGELFF
V: TRBV4-1; size: few; J: TRBJ1-6; D: TRBD1; DNA: TGCGCCAGCAGCCAGATAGACAGGGTTATTTCACCCCTCCACTTT; CDR3: CASSQIDRVISPLHF
V: TRBV7-9; size: many; J: TRBJ2-3; D: TRBD2; DNA: TGTGCCAGCAAGCGGGCTAGCGGGTCCCCTAGCACAGATACGCAGTATTTT; CDR3: CASKRASGSPSTDTQYF
V: TRBV3-1; size: few; J: TRBJ2-1; D: TRBD1; DNA: TGTGCCAGCAGCCAAGACCCGGACAGGGGCAATGAGCAGTTCTTC; CDR3: CASSQDPDRGNEQFF
V: TRBV2; size: .; J: TRBJ2-3; D: TRBD2; DNA: TGTGCCAGCACCCCCCCTGGGGCGGGGGGGCGGGATACGCAGTATTTT; CDR3: CASTPPGAGGRDTQYF
V: TRBV7-9; size: few; J: TRBJ2-4; D: .; DNA: TGTGCCAGCAGCCCCCCCTTCGGGGAGGTGTCAAACATTCAGTACTTC; CDR3: CASSPPFGEVSNIQYF
V: TRBV28; size: few; J: TRBJ2-1; D: .; DNA: TGTGCCAGCAGTTTACCAGGGAATGAGCAGTTCTTC; CDR3: CASSLPGNEQFF
V: TRBV7-9; size: few; J: TRBJ2-3; D: .; DNA: TGTGCCAGCAGCTTAGGGCTCACTAGTGAGACACAGATACGCGCGAATTTT; CDR3: CASSLGLTSETQIRANF
V: TRBV2; size: .; J: TRBJ1-2; D: TRBD1; DNA: TGTGCCACACGTCCGGGACAGGGAAACTATGGCTACACCTTC; CDR3: CATRPGQGNYGYTF
V: TRBV6-5; size: few; J: TRBJ1-2; D: .; DNA: TGTGCCAGCAGCCACGTCGGGGGCGACTATGGCTACACCTTC; CDR3: CASSHVGGDYGYTF
V: TRBV9; size: .; J: TRBJ2-7; D: TRBD1; DNA: TGTGCCAGCAGCCCTGGGACAGGGTCTCCCTACGAGCAGTACTTC; CDR3: CASSPGTGSPYEQYF
V: TRBV29-1; size: .; J: TRBJ1-1; D: .; DNA: TGCAGCGGGGTTAAGAACACTGAAGCTTTCTTT; CDR3: CSGVKNTEAFF
V: TRBV14; size: .; J: TRBJ1-1; D: .; DNA: TGTGCCAGCAGCTCACAGGGAGCGCAGAGCACTGAAGCTTTCTTT; CDR3: CASSSQGAQSTEAFF
V: TRBV4-3; size: .; J: TRBJ2-2; D: .; DNA: TGCGCCAGCAGCCAAGATTCCCAGACCGGGGAGCTGTTTTTT; CDR3: CASSQDSQTGELFF
V: TRBV24-1; size: .; J: TRBJ2-3; D: .; DNA: TGTGCCACCAGTGATCGAGTTATCAGGGATACGCAGTATTTT; CDR3: CATSDRVIRDTQYF
V: TRBV7-9; size: .; J: TRBJ2-4; D: .; DNA: TGTGCCAGCACCCCTCAACAGGTCGCCAAAAACATTCAGTACTTC; CDR3: CASTPQQVAKNIQYF
V: TRBV14; size: .; J: TRBJ2-3; D: .; DNA: TGTGCCAGCAGCCTCTCAATTTATACGCAGTATTTT; CDR3: CASSLSIYTQYF
V: TRBV6-2/TRBV6-3; size: few; J: TRBJ1-4; D: .; DNA: TGTGCCAGCAGACGGCGAGGGTCCTCCGGGGAAAAACTGTTTTTT; CDR3: CASRRRGSSGEKLFF
V: TRBV12-3/TRBV12-4; size: .; J: TRBJ1-2; D: .; DNA: TGTGCCAGCAGTTTCGGGGGCGGCTATGGCTACACCTTC; CDR3: CASSFGGGYGYTF
V: TRBV4-1; size: .; J: TRBJ1-6; D: TRBD1; DNA: TGCGCCAGCAGCAGTACCGGGACAGGCAATAATTCACCCCTCCACTTT; CDR3: CASSSTGTGNNSPLHF
V: TRBV20-1; size: .; J: TRBJ1-6; D: TRBD1; DNA: TGCAGTGCTAGAGAGACAGGGGCGTCCTATAATTCACCCCTCCACTTT; CDR3: CSARETGASYNSPLHF
V: TRBV2; size: few; J: TRBJ1-4; D: TRBD1; DNA: TGTGCCAGCAGTGGGGACAGAGCAACTAATGAAAAACTGTTTTTT; CDR3: CASSGDRATNEKLFF
V: TRBV7-6; size: .; J: TRBJ1-5; D: .; DNA: TGTGCCAGCAGCCAGGGACGGGGCAATCAGCCCCAGCATTTT; CDR3: CASSQGRGNQPQHF
V: TRBV7-3; size: .; J: TRBJ2-3; D: TRBD2; DNA: TGTGCCAGCAGCCTACGGACTAGCGGGGGCCCCACAGATACGCAGTATTTT; CDR3: CASSLRTSGGPTDTQYF
V: TRBV4-3; size: many; J: TRBJ2-2; D: .; DNA: TGCGCCAGCAGACTCGAAATCAGTTCCGGGGAGCTGTTTTTT; CDR3: CASRLEISSGELFF
V: TRBV5-1; size: .; J: TRBJ2-5; D: TRBD2; DNA: TGCGCCAGCAGCACGGGACTAGCGGGGGTTAGAGAGACCCAGTACTTC; CDR3: CASSTGLAGVRETQYF
V: TRBV6-1; size: .; J: TRBJ2-7; D: .; DNA: TGTGCCAGCAGTGACAGGGGGGGACACGAGCAGTACTTC; CDR3: CASSDRGGHEQYF
V: TRBV27; size: .; J: TRBJ2-7; D: .; DNA: TGTGCCAGCAGCATTATCCGGCAGGGCGAGCAGTACTTC; CDR3: CASSIIRQGEQYF
V: TRBV25-1; size: .; J: TRBJ2-2; D: .; DNA: TGTGCCAGCAGTGCACTAGGTAACACCGGGGAGCTGTTTTTT; CDR3: CASSALGNTGELFF
V: TRBV12-3/TRBV12-4; size: few; J: TRBJ2-3; D: TRBD1; DNA: TGTGCCATACAGGGGGCCGTCACAGATACGCAGTATTTT; CDR3: CAIQGAVTDTQYF
V: TRBV4-3; size: .; J: TRBJ2-3; D: TRBD2; DNA: TGCGCCAGCAGCCGTAGCCTAGCGGGCGAGACAGATACGCAGTATTTT; CDR3: CASSRSLAGETDTQYF
V: TRBV7-9; size: .; J: TRBJ2-7; D: TRBD1; DNA: TGTGCCAGCAATTGGGACAGGGGCGCGTACGAGCAGTACTTC; CDR3: CASNWDRGAYEQYF
V: TRBV12-3/TRBV12-4; size: many; J: TRBJ2-4; D: TRBD1; DNA: TGTGCCAGCAGTTTACGGGGACAGGGGGTCTCCAAAAACATTCAGTACTTC; CDR3: CASSLRGQGVSKNIQYF
V: TRBV7-2; size: few; J: TRBJ1-5; D: .; DNA: TGTGCCAGCAGCTTCCTATCTATGCCCCAGCATTTT; CDR3: CASSFLSMPQHF
V: TRBV7-9; size: few; J: TRBJ2-3; D: .; DNA: TGTGCCAGCGTGACAGGAGACACAGATACGCAGTATTTT; CDR3: CASVTGDTDTQYF
V: TRBV20-1; size: .; J: TRBJ2-2; D: .; DNA: TGCAGTGCTAGTGGACTTACTCAATCACAATTTACCGGGGAGCTGTTTTTT; CDR3: CSASGLTQSQFTGELFF
V: TRBV4-3; size: few; J: TRBJ2-7; D: .; DNA: TGCGCCAGCAGCCAAGATGCGGGCTACGAGCAGTACTTC; CDR3: CASSQDAGYEQYF
V: TRBV7-6; size: .; J: TRBJ2-3; D: TRBD2; DNA: TGTGCCAGCAGCTTGCGGGGGACGGTTAGCACAGATACGCAGTATTTT; CDR3: CASSLRGTVSTDTQYF
V: TRBV7-9; size: few; J: TRBJ2-1; D: TRBD1; DNA: TGTGCCAGCAGCTCGACAGGGGGTGAAATGATCTTC; CDR3: CASSSTGGEMIF
V: TRBV3-1; size: .; J: TRBJ2-2; D: .; DNA: TGTGCCAGCAGCCAAGTGGGGATCGGGGAGCTGTTTTTT; CDR3: CASSQVGIGELFF
V: TRBV5-1; size: .; J: TRBJ2-1; D: TRBD1; DNA: TGCGCCAGCAGCTTGGCCGGGACAGGGGCGAACAATGAGCAGTTCTTC; CDR3: CASSLAGTGANNEQFF
V: TRBV27; size: .; J: TRBJ2-7; D: TRBD1; DNA: TGTGCCAGCAGTATCTCCGGGACAGGGTGGTACGAGCAGTACTTC; CDR3: CASSISGTGWYEQYF
V: TRBV20-1; size: .; J: TRBJ2-3; D: .; DNA: TGCAGTGCAGAGGGAGATAGCGGACGCACAGATACGCAGTATTTT; CDR3: CSAEGDSGRTDTQYF
V: TRBV7-9; size: hyperexpanded; J: TRBJ2-1; D: .; DNA: TGTGCCAGCAGCCCAAGGGCAGGGAAGGGTGAGCAGTTCTTC; CDR3: CASSPRAGKGEQFF
V: TRBV18; size: few; J: TRBJ2-5; D: TRBD2; DNA: TGTGCCAGCTCACCAGAGGCGGGGGGCTCCGGGACCCAGTACTTC; CDR3: CASSPEAGGSGTQYF
V: TRBV2; size: .; J: TRBJ1-5; D: .; DNA: TGTGCCAGCAGTCATGAATGGTCGGGAAACAATCAGCCCCAGCATTTT; CDR3: CASSHEWSGNNQPQHF